This entry concerns a single T cell receptor (beta chain). Sequenced by immunoSEQ multiplex PCR; TCRdb stores in-frame clones only, minus some. The table has more than 30,000 clones, 81% seen once. The CDR3 has 14 amino acids. Germline V lookup: CDR1 SNHLY, CDR2 FYNNEI. Between the trimmed V and J ends, which lost 9 bases and 6 bases, there was a span of 18 bases. This entry comes from a study of radiotherapy plus CTLA-4 blockade in lung cancer. The chain couples TRBV2 to TRBJ2-4, with TRBD2 as a possible D gene (5 bases). The TCR originated in a human donor with non-small cell lung cancer that progressed on radiotherapy plus ipilimumab. Sequencing used peripheral blood, obtained from a patient treated with radiotherapy plus ipilimumab. CDR3 protein: CARSTTGNPNIQYF. In DNA form, the CDR3 reads TGTGCCAGGTCGACTACCGGGAACCCAAACATTCAGTACTTC.